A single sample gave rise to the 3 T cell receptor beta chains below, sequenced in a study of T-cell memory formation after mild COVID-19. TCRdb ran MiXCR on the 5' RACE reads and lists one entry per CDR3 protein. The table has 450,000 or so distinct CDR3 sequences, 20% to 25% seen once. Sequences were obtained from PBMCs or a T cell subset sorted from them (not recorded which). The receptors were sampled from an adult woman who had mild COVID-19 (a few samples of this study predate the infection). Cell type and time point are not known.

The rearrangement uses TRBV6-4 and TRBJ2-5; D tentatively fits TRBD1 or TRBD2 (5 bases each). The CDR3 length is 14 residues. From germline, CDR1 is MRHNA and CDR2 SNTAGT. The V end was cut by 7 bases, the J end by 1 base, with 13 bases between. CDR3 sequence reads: CASTVGPVQETQYF. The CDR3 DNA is TGTGCCAGCACCGTGGGACCAGTCCAAGAGACCCAGTACTTC.

CDR3 DNA: TGTGCCAGCAGTCCGAGCCCAGGGTCCCATGGCTACACCTTC. It translates to CASSPSPGSHGYTF. The V gene is TRBV27, the J gene TRBJ1-2, with a possible D match to TRBD1 (5 bases). The CDR3 contains 14 residues. V gave up 5 bases and J gave up 6 bases, with 16 bases separating them. Germline V gene data show CDR1 as MNHEY and CDR2 as SMNVEV (reference sequence).

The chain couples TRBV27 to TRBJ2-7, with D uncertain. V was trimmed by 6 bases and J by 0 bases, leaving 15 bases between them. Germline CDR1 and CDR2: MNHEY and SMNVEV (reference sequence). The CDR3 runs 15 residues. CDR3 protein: CASSATVLTSYEQYF. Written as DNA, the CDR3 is TGTGCCAGCAGCGCTACCGTGTTAACCTCCTACGAGCAGTACTTC.